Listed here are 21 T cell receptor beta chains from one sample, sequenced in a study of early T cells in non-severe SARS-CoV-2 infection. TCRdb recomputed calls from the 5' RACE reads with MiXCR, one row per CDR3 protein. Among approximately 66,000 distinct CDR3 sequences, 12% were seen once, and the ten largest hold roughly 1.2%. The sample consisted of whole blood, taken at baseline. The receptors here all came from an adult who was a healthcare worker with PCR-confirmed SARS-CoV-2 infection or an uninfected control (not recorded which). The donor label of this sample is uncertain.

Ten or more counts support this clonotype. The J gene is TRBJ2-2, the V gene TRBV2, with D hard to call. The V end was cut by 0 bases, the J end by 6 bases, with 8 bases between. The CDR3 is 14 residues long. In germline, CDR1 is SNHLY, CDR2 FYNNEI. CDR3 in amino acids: CASSEAGRSGELFF. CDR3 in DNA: TGTGCCAGCAGTGAAGCGGGAAGGTCCGGGGAGCTGTTTTTT. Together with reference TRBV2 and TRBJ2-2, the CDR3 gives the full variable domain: EPEVTQTPSHQVTQMGQEVILRCVPISNHLYFYWYRQILGQKVEFLVSFYNNEISEKSEIFDDQFSVERPDGSNFTLKIRSTKLEDSAMYFCASSEAGRSGELFFGEGSRLTVL.

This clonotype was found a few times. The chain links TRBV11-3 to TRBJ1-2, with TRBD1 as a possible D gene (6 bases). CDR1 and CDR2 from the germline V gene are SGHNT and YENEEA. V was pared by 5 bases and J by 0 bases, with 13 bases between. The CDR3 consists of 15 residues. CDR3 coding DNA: TGTGCCAGCAGCGCTACAGGGTTAGCTAACTATGGCTACACCTTC. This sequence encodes CASSATGLANYGYTF.

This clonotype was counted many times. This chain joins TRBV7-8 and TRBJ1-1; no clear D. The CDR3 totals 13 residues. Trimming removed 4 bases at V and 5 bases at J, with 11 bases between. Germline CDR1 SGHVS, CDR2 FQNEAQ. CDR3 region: CASSYDLWTEAFF. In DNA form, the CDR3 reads TGTGCCAGCAGCTACGACCTCTGGACTGAAGCTTTCTTT. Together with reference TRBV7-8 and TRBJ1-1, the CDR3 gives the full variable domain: GAGVSQSPRYKVAKRGQDVALRCDPISGHVSLFWYQQALGQGPEFLTYFQNEAQLDKSGLPSDRFFAERPEGSVSTLKIQRTQQEDSAVYLCASSYDLWTEAFFGQGTRLTVV.

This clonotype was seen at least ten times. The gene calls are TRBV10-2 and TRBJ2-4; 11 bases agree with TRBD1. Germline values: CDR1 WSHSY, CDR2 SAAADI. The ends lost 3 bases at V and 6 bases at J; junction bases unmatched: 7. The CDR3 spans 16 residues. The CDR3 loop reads CASSDYRTGGGNIQYF. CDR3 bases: TGCGCCAGCAGTGATTACCGGACAGGGGGCGGAAACATTCAGTACTTC.

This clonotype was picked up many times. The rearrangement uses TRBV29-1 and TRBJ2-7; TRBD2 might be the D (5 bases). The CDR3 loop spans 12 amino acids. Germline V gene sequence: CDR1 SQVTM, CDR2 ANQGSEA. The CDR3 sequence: CSVSMGDYEQYV. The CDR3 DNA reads TGCAGCGTCTCGATGGGAGATTACGAACAGTACGTC.

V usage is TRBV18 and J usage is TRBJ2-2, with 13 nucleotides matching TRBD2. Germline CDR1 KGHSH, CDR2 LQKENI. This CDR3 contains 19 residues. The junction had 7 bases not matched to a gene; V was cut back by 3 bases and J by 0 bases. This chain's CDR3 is CASSPLTSGGNANTGELFF. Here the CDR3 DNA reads TGTGCCAGCTCACCCCTGACTAGCGGGGGGAACGCGAACACCGGGGAGCTGTTTTTT.

In nucleotides, the CDR3 is TGTGCCAGCAGTGATTGGGGGCCCCCGAACACCGGGGAGCTGTTTTTT. It is translated as CASSDWGPPNTGELFF. V gene TRBV2 combines with J gene TRBJ2-2; perhaps TRBD1 as D (6 bases). There are 16 residues in the CDR3. CDR1 is SNHLY and CDR2 is FYNNEI in the germline V gene. Trimming removed 3 bases at V and 0 bases at J, with 11 bases between.

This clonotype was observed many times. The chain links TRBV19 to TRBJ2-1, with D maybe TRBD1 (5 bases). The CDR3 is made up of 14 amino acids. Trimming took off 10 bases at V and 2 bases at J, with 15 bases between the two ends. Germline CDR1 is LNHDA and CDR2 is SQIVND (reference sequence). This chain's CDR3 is CATGRQGPYNEQFF. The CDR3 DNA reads TGTGCCACCGGACGGCAGGGCCCCTACAATGAGCAGTTCTTC.

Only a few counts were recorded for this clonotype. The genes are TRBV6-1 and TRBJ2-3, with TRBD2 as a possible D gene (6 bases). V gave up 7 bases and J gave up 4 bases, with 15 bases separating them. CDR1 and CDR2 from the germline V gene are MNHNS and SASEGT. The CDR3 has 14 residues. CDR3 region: CASTRSGGADTQYF. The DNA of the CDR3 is TGTGCCAGCACCAGATCCGGCGGGGCAGATACGCAGTATTTT.

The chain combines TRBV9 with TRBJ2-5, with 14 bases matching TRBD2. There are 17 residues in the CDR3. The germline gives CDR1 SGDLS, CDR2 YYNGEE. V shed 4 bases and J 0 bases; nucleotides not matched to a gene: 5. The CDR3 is CASSLGLAGVYQETQYF. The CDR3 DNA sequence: TGTGCCAGCAGCCTGGGACTAGCGGGGGTCTACCAAGAGACCCAGTACTTC.

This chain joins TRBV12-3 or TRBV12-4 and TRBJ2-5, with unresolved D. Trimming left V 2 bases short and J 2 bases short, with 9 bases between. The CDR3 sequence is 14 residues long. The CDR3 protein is CASSLSPRQETQYF. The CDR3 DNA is TGTGCCAGCAGTTTAAGCCCCAGACAAGAGACCCAGTACTTC.

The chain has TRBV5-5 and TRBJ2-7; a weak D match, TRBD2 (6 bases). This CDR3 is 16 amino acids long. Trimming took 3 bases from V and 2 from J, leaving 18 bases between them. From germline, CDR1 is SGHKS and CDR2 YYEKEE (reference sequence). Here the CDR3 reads CASSWGAVEGAYEQYV. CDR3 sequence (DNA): TGTGCCAGCAGCTGGGGAGCCGTGGAGGGCGCCTACGAGCAGTACGTC.

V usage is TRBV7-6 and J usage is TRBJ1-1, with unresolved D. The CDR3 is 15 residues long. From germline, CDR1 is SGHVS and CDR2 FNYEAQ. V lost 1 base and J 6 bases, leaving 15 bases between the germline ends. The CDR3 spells CASSLEGGGIAEAFF. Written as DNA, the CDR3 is TGTGCCAGCAGCTTAGAGGGCGGAGGGATTGCTGAAGCTTTCTTT.

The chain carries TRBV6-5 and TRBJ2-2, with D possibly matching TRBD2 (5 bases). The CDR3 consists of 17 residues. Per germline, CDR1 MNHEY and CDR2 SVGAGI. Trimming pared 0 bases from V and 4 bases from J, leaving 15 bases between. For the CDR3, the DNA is TGTGCCAGCAGTTACTCTAGTTCGGGGTCTAGCACCGGGGAGCTGTTTTTT. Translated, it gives CASSYSSSGSSTGELFF.

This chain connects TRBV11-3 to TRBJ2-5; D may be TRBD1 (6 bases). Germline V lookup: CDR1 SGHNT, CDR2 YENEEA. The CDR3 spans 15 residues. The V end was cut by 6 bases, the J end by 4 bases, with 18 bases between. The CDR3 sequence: CASSPGQMRAETQYF. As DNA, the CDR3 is TGTGCCAGCAGTCCCGGACAGATGAGGGCAGAGACCCAGTACTTC.

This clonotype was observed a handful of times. The CDR3 loop is CASSQESAGHRSGYTF. CDR3 coding DNA: TGTGCCAGCAGCCAAGAGTCGGCAGGGCATAGAAGTGGCTACACCTTC. The V and J genes are TRBV4-2 and TRBJ1-2; tentative D call: TRBD1 (5 bases). V lost 0 bases, J lost 7 bases, and 18 bases lay in between. CDR3 length equals 16 residues. Germline CDR1 and CDR2: LGHNA and YNFKEQ.

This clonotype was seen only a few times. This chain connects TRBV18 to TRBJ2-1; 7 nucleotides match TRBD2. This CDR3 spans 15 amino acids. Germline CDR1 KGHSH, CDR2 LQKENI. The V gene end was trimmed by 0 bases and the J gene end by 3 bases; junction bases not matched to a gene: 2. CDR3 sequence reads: CASSPPTSIYNEQFF. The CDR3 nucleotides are TGTGCCAGCTCACCACCGACTAGCATCTACAATGAGCAGTTCTTC.

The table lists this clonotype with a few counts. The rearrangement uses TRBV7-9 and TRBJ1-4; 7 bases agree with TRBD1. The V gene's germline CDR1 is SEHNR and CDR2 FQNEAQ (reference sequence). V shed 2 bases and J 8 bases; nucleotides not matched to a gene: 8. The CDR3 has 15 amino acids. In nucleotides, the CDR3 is TGTGCCAGCAGCTTAACCTGGACAGGAGACGAAAAACTGTTTTTT. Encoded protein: CASSLTWTGDEKLFF.

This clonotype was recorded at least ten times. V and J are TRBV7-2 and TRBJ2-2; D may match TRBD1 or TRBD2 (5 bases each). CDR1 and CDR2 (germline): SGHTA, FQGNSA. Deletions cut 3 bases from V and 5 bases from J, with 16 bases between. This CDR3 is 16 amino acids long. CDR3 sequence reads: CASSFLGLGGTGELFF. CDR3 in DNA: TGTGCCAGCAGCTTTCTTGGCCTTGGGGGAACCGGGGAGCTGTTTTTT.

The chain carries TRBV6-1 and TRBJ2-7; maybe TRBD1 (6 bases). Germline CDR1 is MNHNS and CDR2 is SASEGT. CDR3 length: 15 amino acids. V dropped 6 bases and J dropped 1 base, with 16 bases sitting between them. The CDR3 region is CASRGHRTGSYEQYV. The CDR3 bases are TGTGCCAGCAGGGGACATCGTACCGGGTCCTACGAGCAGTACGTC.

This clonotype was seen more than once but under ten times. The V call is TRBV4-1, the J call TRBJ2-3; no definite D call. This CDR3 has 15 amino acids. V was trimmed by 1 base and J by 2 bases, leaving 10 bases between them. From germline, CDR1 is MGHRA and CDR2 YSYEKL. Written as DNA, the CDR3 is TGCGCCAGCAGCCAAGGTTGGTTTAACACAGATACGCAGTATTTT. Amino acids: CASSQGWFNTDTQYF.